This TCR beta chain was identified during a study of long-term antiretroviral therapy in people with HIV. The ends lost 3 bases at V and 0 bases at J; junction bases unmatched: 2. This CDR3 is 16 amino acids long. Germline CDR1 reads SGHRS; CDR2 reads YFSETQ. Version v3.0 of the immunoSEQ assay was performed at survey level. Sequencing used immunoSEQ multiplex PCR; TCRdb keeps in-frame clones, though not all of them. The sample lists 20,000 to 25,000 clones, around four fifths seen once, with about 4% in the top ten. The chain uses TRBV5-1 and TRBJ2-3; TRBD2 matches 12 bases. The sample in question was unsorted PBMCs, obtained approximately 4 years after starting antiretroviral therapy. This TCR came from a man aged 18 to 29 with HIV. The DNA for the CDR3 is TGCGCCAGCAGCTCTCTAGCGGGGGGGAGCACAGATACGCAGTATTTT. It encodes CASSSLAGGSTDTQYF. Looking up the rest from reference TRBV5-1 and TRBJ2-3 gives the full variable domain: KAGVTQTPRYLIKTRGQQVTLSCSPISGHRSVSWYQQTPGQGLQFLFEYFSETQRNKGNFPGRFSGRQFSNSRSEMNVSTLELGDSALYLCASSSLAGGSTDTQYFGPGTRLTVL.